A single sample gave rise to the 5 T cell receptor beta chains below, sequenced in a study of spatial heterogeneity in lung cancer. As for time point: sample taken at primary tumor resection. Whole RNA, isolated from tumor, nontumor lung or frozen PBMC, was sequenced without prior sorting. MiXCR, applied by TCRdb to the 5' RACE reads, yields one record per CDR3 protein. The table records approximately 90,000 distinct CDR3 sequences, approximately 8.9% of them present only once. This specimen consisted of PBMCs, obtained at surgery. The origin of the receptors is a male donor with early-stage non-small cell lung cancer.

The V gene is TRBV2, the J gene TRBJ2-1; no firm D call. The germline V gene has CDR1 SNHLY and CDR2 FYNNEI. V was clipped by 6 bases and J by 4 bases, with 10 bases between them. The CDR3 is made up of 13 amino acids. CDR3 nucleotide sequence: TGTGCCAGCAGCGGGTCCCCATACAATGAGCAGTTCTTC. Protein sequence: CASSGSPYNEQFF.

In its sample, this clonotype was seen many times. This chain links TRBV7-2 with TRBJ2-1; perhaps TRBD2 as D (5 bases). V lost 5 bases and J lost 12, with 11 bases in between. Germline lookup yields CDR1 SGHTA and CDR2 FQGNSA. This CDR3 has 11 amino acids. The CDR3 is CASSVTSSQFF. The CDR3 DNA sequence: TGTGCCAGCAGCGTAACTAGTTCGCAGTTCTTC.

This chain connects TRBV4-2 to TRBJ2-1; the D is unclear. V was clipped by 0 bases and J by 0 bases, with 6 bases between them. Germline assignment: CDR1 LGHNA and CDR2 YNFKEQ. The CDR3 has 15 residues. The CDR3 protein is CASSQEALSYNEQFF. CDR3 in DNA: TGTGCCAGCAGCCAAGAGGCGCTCTCCTACAATGAGCAGTTCTTC.

This clonotype was picked up many times. This chain joins TRBV9 and TRBJ1-3; D not certain. In germline, CDR1 is SGDLS, CDR2 YYNGEE. V lost 4 bases to trimming and J lost 0 bases, with 8 bases between them. This CDR3 is 14 amino acids long. The CDR3 loop is CASSLRSSGNTIYF. The CDR3 DNA follows: TGTGCCAGCAGCTTACGATCCTCTGGAAACACCATATATTTT. Looking up the rest from reference TRBV9 and TRBJ1-3 gives the full variable domain: DSGVTQTPKHLITATGQRVTLRCSPRSGDLSVYWYQQSLDQGLQFLIQYYNGEERAKGNILERFSAQQFPDLHSELNLSSLELGDSALYFCASSLRSSGNTIYFGEGSWLTVV.

In this sample, this clonotype turned up many times. The rearrangement uses TRBV10-3 and TRBJ1-1; tentatively, D is TRBD1 (5 bases). V lost 11 bases to trimming and J lost 2 bases, with 12 bases between them. Per germline, CDR1 ENHRY and CDR2 SYGVKD. The CDR3 sequence is 12 residues long. For the CDR3, the DNA is TGTGCCGCGAGGGACGGAAACACTGAAGCTTTCTTT. Amino acid sequence: CAARDGNTEAFF.